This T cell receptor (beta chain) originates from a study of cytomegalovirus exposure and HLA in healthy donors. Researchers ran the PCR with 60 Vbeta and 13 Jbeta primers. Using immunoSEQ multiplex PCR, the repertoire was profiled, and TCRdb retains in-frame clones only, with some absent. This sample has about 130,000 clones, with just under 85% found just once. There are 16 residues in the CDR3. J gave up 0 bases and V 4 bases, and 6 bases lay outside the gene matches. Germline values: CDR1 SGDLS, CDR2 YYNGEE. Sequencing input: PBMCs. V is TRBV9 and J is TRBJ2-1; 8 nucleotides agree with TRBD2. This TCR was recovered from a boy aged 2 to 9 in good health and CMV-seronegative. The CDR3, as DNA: TGTGCCAGCAGCTACATAGCGGGAAGCTCCTACAATGAGCAGTTCTTC. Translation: CASSYIAGSSYNEQFF.